This T cell receptor (beta chain) was sequenced during a study of blood T cell repertoires in COVID-19. Whole-study context: Spain, Italy and the United States supplied samples that represented acute and convalescent COVID-19. Sources were T cells, B-cell-depleted T cells, or PBMCs; the material itself was cDNA or gDNA.

Original handling: Amplification of reference gene primers was used by the study to estimate nucleated cell counts. TCRdb keeps only in-frame clones here, not all; method: immunoSEQ multiplex PCR. From that table come the V and J calls and clone size; the DNA was used to work out D and trimming. Of some 500,000 clones listed, roughly nine tenths are singletons. Seattle patient enrollment occurred during active infection, with longitudinal follow-up thereafter. The sequenced sample consisted of peripheral blood. This receptor was taken from a woman aged 45-59 years with COVID-19, enrolled during active disease.

The chain's CDR3 is CASSMKEGTEAFF. The CDR3 nucleotides read TGTGCCAGCTCAATGAAAGAGGGAACTGAAGCTTTCTTT. The rearrangement joins TRBV18 to TRBJ1-1; the D is unclear. The CDR3 has 13 residues. Trimming stripped 5 bases from V and 5 bases from J, with 12 bases between. Germline V gives CDR1 KGHSH, CDR2 LQKENI.